Below are 9 T cell receptor beta chains sequenced from a single sample in a study of beta chain features in type 1 diabetes. Investigators reverse transcribed all isolated RNA, so they sequenced expressed TCRB transcripts. Libraries were prepared by immunoSEQ multiplex PCR; TCRdb keeps only in-frame clonotypes and omits some of them. The repertoire includes 90,000 to 110,000 clones, 40% of them detected once, and approximately 0.065% sits in the top ten. The specimen sequenced was stem cell memory CD4+ T cells from blood. The receptor source for this set is a woman aged 18-30 years in good health.

This sequence joins TRBV20-1 and TRBJ2-7, with D perhaps matching TRBD2 (5 bases). This CDR3 is 10 amino acids long. Per germline, CDR1 DFQATT and CDR2 SNEGSKA (reference sequence). Between the trimmed V and J ends, which lost 8 bases and 5 bases, there was a span of 10 bases. In DNA, the CDR3 is TGCAGTCCTTCGGGGAACGAGCAGTACTTC. It translates to CSPSGNEQYF.

This clone occurred a few times. The chain uses TRBV10-3 and TRBJ2-5; TRBD1 is a possible D gene (6 bases). Trimming stripped 6 bases from V and 2 bases from J, with 10 bases between. In germline, CDR1 is ENHRY, CDR2 SYGVKD. The CDR3 length is 13 residues. DNA of the CDR3: TGTGCCATCAGAACAGGGCCTCAAGAGACCCAGTACTTC. Translating it yields CAIRTGPQETQYF.

The chain employs TRBV18 and TRBJ2-1; TRBD2 matches 7 bases. CDR1 and CDR2 (germline): KGHSH, LQKENI. The CDR3 length is 13 residues. V was pared by 0 bases and J by 12 bases, with 5 bases of the junction left unmatched. Written as DNA, the CDR3 is TGTGCCAGCTCACCACCGGGGAGGGCTCGGCAGTTCTTC. Its translation is CASSPPGRARQFF.

CDR3 sequence (DNA): TGTGCCAGCAGTTACTCCAGGTACAATGAGCAGTTCTTC. Protein sequence: CASSYSRYNEQFF. The rearrangement joins TRBV6-5 to TRBJ2-1; D gene unclear. Germline V gives CDR1 MNHEY, CDR2 SVGAGI. V gave up 0 bases and J gave up 4 bases, with 4 bases separating them. The CDR3 has 13 amino acids.

This chain joins TRBV7-6 and TRBJ2-2; D perhaps matches TRBD1 (6 bases). Trimming cost V 5 bases and J 7 bases, with 20 bases left between them. The germline V gene has CDR1 SGHVS and CDR2 FNYEAQ. CDR3 length equals 16 residues. The CDR3 sequence: CASSQQGSAIIGELFF. DNA for the CDR3: TGTGCCAGCAGCCAACAGGGCAGTGCGATCATCGGGGAGCTGTTTTTT.

The CDR3 nucleotides read TGTGCCAGCAGTGAAAGAGCGGGGTTCGGCAATCAGCCCCAGCATTTT. Its translation: CASSERAGFGNQPQHF. This chain joins TRBV2 and TRBJ1-5, with D unclear. V was shortened by 2 bases and J by 2 bases, with 13 bases between the two germline ends. From germline, CDR1 is SNHLY and CDR2 FYNNEI. The length of the CDR3 is 16 residues. The variable domain in full, with the rest retrieved from reference TRBV2 and TRBJ1-5, is EPEVTQTPSHQVTQMGQEVILRCVPISNHLYFYWYRQILGQKVEFLVSFYNNEISEKSEIFDDQFSVERPDGSNFTLKIRSTKLEDSAMYFCASSERAGFGNQPQHFGDGTRLSIL.

The chain recombines TRBV6-6 with TRBJ2-7, with D tentatively TRBD2 (7 bases). V was trimmed by 10 bases and J by 3 bases, leaving 13 bases between them. The germline V gene has CDR1 MNHNY and CDR2 SVGAGI (reference sequence). The CDR3 is made up of 12 amino acids. In DNA, the CDR3 is TGTGCCACCCGGGGGGCCGGCTACGAGCAGTACTTC. Protein product: CATRGAGYEQYF.

This chain joins TRBV7-8 and TRBJ1-2, with D uncertain. CDR3 size: 18 residues. Germline CDR1 is SGHVS and CDR2 is FQNEAQ. With 4 bases removed from V and 0 bases from J, the gap between germline ends came to 21 bases. The DNA of the CDR3 is TGTGCCAGCAGCTACGGGAGGGTCCCGCAGTGGACTAACTATGGCTACACCTTC. Amino acids: CASSYGRVPQWTNYGYTF.

The J gene is TRBJ2-5, the V gene TRBV7-2, with D possibly TRBD1 on 5 matching bases. The V and J ends lost 3 bases and 3 bases respectively, with 8 bases between them. The germline gives CDR1 SGHTA, CDR2 FQGNSA. The CDR3 has 13 residues. In DNA form, the CDR3 reads TGTGCCAGCAGCTTGTCCAGGGAAGAGACCCAGTACTTC. Encoded protein: CASSLSREETQYF. The full variable domain, with the rest looked up from reference TRBV7-2 and TRBJ2-5, is GAGVSQSPSNKVTEKGKDVELRCDPISGHTALYWYRQSLGQGLEFLIYFQGNSAPDKSGLPSDRFSAERTGGSVSTLTIQRTQQEDSAVYLCASSLSREETQYFGPGTRLLVL.